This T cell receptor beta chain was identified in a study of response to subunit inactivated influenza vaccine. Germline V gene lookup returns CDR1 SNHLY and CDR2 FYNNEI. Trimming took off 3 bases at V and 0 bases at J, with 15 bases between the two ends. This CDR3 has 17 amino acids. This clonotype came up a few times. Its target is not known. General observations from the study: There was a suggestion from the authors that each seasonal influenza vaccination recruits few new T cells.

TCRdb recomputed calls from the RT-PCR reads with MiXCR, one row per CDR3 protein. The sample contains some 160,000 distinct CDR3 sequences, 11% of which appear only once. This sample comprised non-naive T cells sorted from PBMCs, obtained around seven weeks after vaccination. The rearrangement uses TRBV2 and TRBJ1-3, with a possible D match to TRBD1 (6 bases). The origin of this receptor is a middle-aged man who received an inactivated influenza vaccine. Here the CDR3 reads CASSDLLEGGSGNTIYF. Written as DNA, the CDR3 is TGTGCCAGCAGTGACCTATTGGAGGGGGGCTCTGGAAACACCATATATTTT.